The rows below give T cell receptor beta chains drawn from one sample of a study of T cells in Graves' hyperthyroidism and ophthalmopathy. Via MiXCR, TCRdb re-called the multiplex PCR reads, giving one row per CDR3 protein. The sample holds roughly 200,000 distinct CDR3 sequences, around 18% seen once. Sample: blood. All receptors come from a man aged 35 to 55 with Graves' hyperthyroidism. Both conserved end residues are part of each CDR3.

>TRBV24-1
CATSDTGTPGAAFF
>TRBV19
CASSIDEGAYEQYF
>TRBV20-1
CSAEPGTGGETQYF
>TRBV12-5
CASGVSLHF
>TRBV20-1
CSASTGGDYGYTF
>TRBV7-2
CASSFFDTGELFF
>TRBV6-1
CASSSGGTTYEQYF
>TRBV5-1
CASSLALGRVSGERYF
>TRBV28
CATGTSGDTDTQYF
>TRBV20-1
CSARTSSTDTQYF
>TRBV5-1
CASSLGTTYNEQFF
>TRBV7-2
CASSVSTTGKYEQYF
>TRBV20-1
CSAREGTGTYEQYF
>TRBV27
CASSLQGGLFTDTQYF
>TRBV4-3
CASSQVRNTEAFF
>TRBV12-3/TRBV12-4
CASSLGTVNEKLFF
>TRBV7-3
CASSGGWSNEKLFF
>TRBV28
CASSLYSGGAHQPQHF
>TRBV7-2
CASSSKRTGGVEKLFF
>TRBV15
CATSRELDLYEQYF
>TRBV5-1
CASSNKRGAGTQYF
>TRBV7-9
CASSLARSWDPMNTGELFF
>TRBV4-1
CASSQASAGGYNEQFF
>TRBV6-2/TRBV6-3
CASSGGTSGVGEQFF
>TRBV5-1
CASSHRGGNSPLHF
>TRBV7-2
CASSLASTYSNQPQHF
>TRBV2
CASSLGGGLSPLHF
>TRBV7-6
CASSLGGGAGNTIYF
>TRBV11-1
CASSLGRKDTQYF
>TRBV10-1
CASSESIAGGTQYF
>TRBV18
CASSPRDRAGGNQPQHF
>TRBV10-3
CAIRGLNYSPLHF
>TRBV7-2
CASSPVSGTGGRTDTQYF
>TRBV28
CASRPSLAGGQTDTQYF
>TRBV6-2/TRBV6-3
CASSYEGADYEQYF
>TRBV9
CAGSVDGHTDTQYF
>TRBV7-9
CASSHPGGYEQYF
>TRBV27
CASSTLGTSGGDQQYF
>TRBV9
CASSDPGRTDTQYF
>TRBV12-3/TRBV12-4
CASSRQGEAFF
>TRBV4-1
CASSHGQFLTDTQYF
>TRBV6-2/TRBV6-3
CASKLNQETQYF
>TRBV7-9
CASSPSGGPFGYTF
>TRBV29-1
CSVEVVARGSYTF
>TRBV20-1
CSASQGSLIYSNQPQHF
>TRBV7-6
CASSSTGSPNEKLFF
>TRBV9
CASSPGQGASTEAFF
>TRBV7-2
CASSFSGGVSEQYF
>TRBV28
CASHQATGGRQPQHF
>TRBV9
CASSPGPEADTQYF
>TRBV7-9
CASRLKETGTTEAFF
>TRBV6-2/TRBV6-3
CASNTDGNQPQHF
>TRBV20-1
CSARGPLPRSSYEQYF
>TRBV15
CATSRDQGGIQYF
>TRBV2
CASSGSLRQEYTDTQYF
>TRBV6-2/TRBV6-3
CASRADQENSPLHF